Listed here is a single T cell receptor (beta chain). Antigen unknown. This sample stems from a study of cytomegalovirus exposure and HLA in healthy donors. The junction had 2 bases not matched to a gene; V was cut back by 5 bases and J by 15 bases. The CDR3 runs 11 residues. Germline V gene data show CDR1 as DFQATT and CDR2 as SNEGSKA (reference sequence). PCR primers comprised 60 Vbeta and 13 Jbeta primers. Profiled with immunoSEQ multiplex PCR; TCRdb holds only in-frame clones, not every one. The table lists approximately 130,000 clones, roughly 79% of them singletons. Whole-study findings and limits: Information on immune exposure was restricted to one variable (CMV serostatus).

Sample: PBMCs. V gene TRBV20-1 combines with J gene TRBJ2-1, with 15 bases fitting TRBD2. The sequence was collected from a woman in her thirties or forties in good health and CMV-seronegative. CDR3 nucleotide sequence: TGCAGTGCTGGACTAGCGGGAGGGCTGTTCTTC. It encodes CSAGLAGGLFF.